These 29 T cell receptor beta chains were all obtained from the same sample, sequenced in a study of cytomegalovirus exposure and HLA in healthy donors. Both 60 Vbeta primers and 13 Jbeta primers went into the PCR. TCRdb's table, derived via immunoSEQ multiplex PCR, lists solely in-frame clones and lacks some. This sample has approximately 30,000 clones, with roughly 44% found just once. The specimen sequenced was PBMCs. The receptors derive from a woman aged 45-59 years in good health and CMV-seronegative.

The chain is built from TRBV15 and TRBJ2-7; unclear D gene. CDR1 and CDR2 (germline): LNHNV, YYDKDF (reference sequence). V gave up 5 bases and J gave up 5 bases, with 7 bases separating them. The CDR3 is 11 amino acids. CDR3 coding DNA: TGTGCCACCAGCGGCCGCAACGAGCAGTACTTC. Translating it yields CATSGRNEQYF.

This chain joins TRBV12-5 and TRBJ2-3; a possible D gene is TRBD2 (5 bases). The ends were cut back, 9 bases at V and 8 bases at J, with 18 bases in the middle. CDR1 is LGHNT and CDR2 is FRNRAP in the germline V gene. CDR3 size: 13 residues. CDR3 sequence: CASVPGGGVTQYF. The CDR3 DNA sequence: TGTGCTAGCGTCCCAGGAGGAGGAGTTACGCAGTATTTT.

The rearrangement joins TRBV7-9 to TRBJ2-1; TRBD2 aligns across 12 bases. V shed 2 bases and J 0 bases; nucleotides not matched to a gene: 5. The CDR3 is 18 residues long. CDR1 SEHNR and CDR2 FQNEAQ come from the germline V gene (reference sequence). The CDR3 DNA sequence: TGTGCCAGCAGCTTAAAGGGACTAGCGGGCGGCTCCTACAATGAGCAGTTCTTC. Its protein product is CASSLKGLAGGSYNEQFF.

The V and J genes are TRBV19 and TRBJ1-4; D possibly corresponds to TRBD1 (5 bases). This CDR3 contains 15 residues. Germline V gives CDR1 LNHDA, CDR2 SQIVND (reference sequence). The V and J ends lost 5 bases and 5 bases respectively, with 15 bases between them. CDR3 DNA sequence: TGTGCCAGTAGTGCCTTAGGCAGGACAAATGAAAAACTGTTTTTT. Its protein is CASSALGRTNEKLFF. Drawing the rest from reference TRBV19 and TRBJ1-4, the complete variable domain is DGGITQSPKYLFRKEGQNVTLSCEQNLNHDAMYWYRQDPGQGLRLIYYSQIVNDFQKGDIAEGYSVSREKKESFPLTVTSAQKNPTAFYLCASSALGRTNEKLFFGSGTQLSVL.

This chain joins TRBV6-1 and TRBJ2-7; the match to TRBD2 covers 14 bases. Germline trimming cut 7 bases from V and 7 bases from J; bases unmatched to any gene: 9. CDR1 and CDR2 from the germline V gene are MNHNS and SASEGT. This CDR3 has 15 residues. CDR3 in amino acids: CASTPGLAGDGEQYF. CDR3 nucleotides: TGTGCCAGCACCCCGGGACTAGCGGGAGATGGGGAGCAGTACTTC.

There are a few counts of this clone. The gene calls are TRBV7-3 and TRBJ2-2; tentatively, D is TRBD2 (6 bases). This CDR3 has 15 amino acids. Germline CDR1 is SGHTA and CDR2 is FQGTGA. V lost 3 bases and J 7 bases, leaving 15 bases between the germline ends. Here the CDR3 DNA reads TGTGCCAGCAGCTTGCTGGCTAGCGTAGGCGGGGAGCTGTTTTTT. Amino acid sequence: CASSLLASVGGELFF.

J is TRBJ2-7 and V is TRBV27, with unresolved D. The V end was cut by 3 bases, the J end by 2 bases, with 14 bases between. The CDR3 has 15 amino acids. Germline V gene lookup returns CDR1 MNHEY and CDR2 SMNVEV (reference sequence). DNA for the CDR3: TGTGCCAGCAGTTTGCAGGTGACGACCCCCTACGAGCAGTACTTC. Translated, it gives CASSLQVTTPYEQYF.

The J gene is TRBJ2-2, the V gene TRBV28; weak D call: TRBD2 (5 bases). The CDR3 length is 13 residues. Germline loops: CDR1 MDHEN, CDR2 SYDVKM. V was shortened by 3 bases and J by 5 bases, with 7 bases between the two germline ends. The CDR3 region has the DNA TGTGCCAGCAGTTTCTGGGAGACCGGGGAGCTGTTTTTT. Its protein product is CASSFWETGELFF.

The chain links TRBV15 to TRBJ2-1; TRBD2 matches 9 bases. CDR1 is LNHNV, CDR2 YYDKDF, per germline (reference sequence). V shed 1 base and J 5 bases; nucleotides not matched to a gene: 12. This CDR3 contains 18 residues. The chain's CDR3 is CATSRAHPTRTSDNEQFF. CDR3 coding DNA: TGTGCCACCAGCAGAGCTCACCCAACTCGGACTAGCGACAATGAGCAGTTCTTC.

This chain uses TRBV30 with TRBJ1-5; 9 bases align to TRBD1. The ends lost 5 bases at V and 4 bases at J; junction bases unmatched: 9. Per germline, CDR1 GTSNPN and CDR2 SVGIG (reference sequence). CDR3 length: 15 amino acids. Here the CDR3 DNA reads TGTGCCTGGGCCGGGACAGGGAAAAGAAATCAGCCCCAGCATTTT. Translating it yields CAWAGTGKRNQPQHF.

The chain carries TRBV2 and TRBJ2-2, with unresolved D. The V and J ends lost 3 bases and 3 bases respectively, with 5 bases between them. CDR1 SNHLY and CDR2 FYNNEI come from the germline V gene. The CDR3 is made up of 13 amino acids. In DNA, the CDR3 is TGTGCCAGCAGTGAGACTTACACCGGGGAGCTGTTTTTT. Translated: CASSETYTGELFF.

The chain is built from TRBV7-2 and TRBJ2-3; tentatively, D is TRBD2 (6 bases). V was shortened by 8 bases and J by 0 bases, with 9 bases between the two germline ends. The CDR3 extends over 13 amino acids. CDR1 is SGHTA and CDR2 is FQGNSA in the germline V gene. CDR3 in DNA: TGTGCCAGCGGGGGGACTAGCACAGATACGCAGTATTTT. This translates into CASGGTSTDTQYF.

CDR3 region: CATSSPSLLTGAGANVLTF. CDR3 nucleotide sequence: TGTGCCACCAGCAGTCCCTCTCTCCTAACAGGGGCTGGGGCCAACGTCCTGACTTTC. The chain employs TRBV15 and TRBJ2-6; 7 bases align to TRBD1. CDR1 and CDR2 (germline): LNHNV, YYDKDF (reference sequence). The CDR3 runs to 19 residues. V shed 3 bases, J shed 2 bases, and the junction held 13 bases outside the gene matches.

The chain employs TRBV7-9 and TRBJ2-3; the D gene is possibly TRBD2 (7 bases). This CDR3 is 17 amino acids long. V was trimmed by 5 bases and J by 2 bases, leaving 20 bases between them. Germline lookup yields CDR1 SEHNR and CDR2 FQNEAQ (reference sequence). CDR3: CASSPLGGGAYTDTQYF. CDR3 sequence (DNA): TGTGCCAGCAGCCCCTTAGGAGGGGGGGCTTACACAGATACGCAGTATTTT. The full variable domain, rest sourced from reference TRBV7-9 and TRBJ2-3, is DTGVSQNPRHKITKRGQNVTFRCDPISEHNRLYWYRQTLGQGPEFLTYFQNEAQLEKSRLLSDRFSAERPKGSFSTLEIQRTEQGDSAMYLCASSPLGGGAYTDTQYFGPGTRLTVL.

The chain combines TRBV6-1 with TRBJ1-3, with D possibly being TRBD1 (5 bases). Germline lookup yields CDR1 MNHNS and CDR2 SASEGT. The V end lost 4 bases, the J end lost 2 bases, and 9 bases lay between the germline ends. The CDR3 runs to 14 residues. The CDR3 DNA is TGTGCCAGCAGTGTAGGACAACCTGGAAACACCATATATTTT. It translates to CASSVGQPGNTIYF.

The rearrangement uses TRBV2 and TRBJ1-2; 7 bases map to TRBD1. CDR1 and CDR2 (germline): SNHLY, FYNNEI. The CDR3 consists of 16 residues. Trimming took 7 bases from V and 0 from J; bases not matched to a gene: 11. This CDR3 is CASTARGRGPNYGYTF. The CDR3 DNA reads as TGTGCCAGCACGGCCAGGGGGAGAGGCCCTAACTATGGCTACACCTTC.

This chain links TRBV2 with TRBJ2-1, with TRBD2 matching over 9 bases. Germline V gene data show CDR1 as SNHLY and CDR2 as FYNNEI. Trimming took 1 base from V and 8 from J; bases not matched to a gene: 6. This CDR3 region has 15 residues. CDR3 nucleotide sequence: TGTGCCAGCAGTGAAGGCGCGGGAGGGGGCTATGAGCAGTTCTTC. It encodes CASSEGAGGGYEQFF.

The chain uses TRBV2 and TRBJ1-6, with D hard to call. Germline CDR1 is SNHLY and CDR2 is FYNNEI. Trimming cost V 6 bases and J 9 bases, with 15 bases left between them. The CDR3 length is 14 residues. CDR3 DNA: TGTGCCAGCAGCCAAGATCCCGCGGGTTCACCCCTCCACTTT. It codes for CASSQDPAGSPLHF. The whole variable domain, remainder taken from reference TRBV2 and TRBJ1-6, is EPEVTQTPSHQVTQMGQEVILRCVPISNHLYFYWYRQILGQKVEFLVSFYNNEISEKSEIFDDQFSVERPDGSNFTLKIRSTKLEDSAMYFCASSQDPAGSPLHFGNGTRLTVT.

The genes are TRBV5-4 and TRBJ2-3; D unresolved. From germline, CDR1 is SGHNT and CDR2 YYREEE (reference sequence). The CDR3 runs 12 residues. V was trimmed by 4 bases and J by 4 bases, leaving 7 bases between them. The CDR3 region is CASSAPADTQYF. DNA for the CDR3: TGTGCCAGCAGCGCCCCGGCAGATACGCAGTATTTT.

The J gene is TRBJ2-6, the V gene TRBV19; TRBD2 might be the D (5 bases). Trimming pared 4 bases from V and 3 bases from J, leaving 16 bases between. Germline lookup yields CDR1 LNHDA and CDR2 SQIVND (reference sequence). This CDR3 is built from 17 residues. This chain's CDR3 is CASSTRQVGVGANVLTF. The CDR3 DNA reads TGTGCCAGTAGTACCCGCCAGGTGGGAGTTGGGGCCAACGTCCTGACTTTC.

This clone showed up just a few times. The chain has TRBV2 and TRBJ2-2; D might be TRBD2 (6 bases). From germline, CDR1 is SNHLY and CDR2 FYNNEI. The CDR3 is made up of 16 amino acids. V dropped 6 bases and J dropped 3 bases, with 17 bases sitting between them. Written as DNA, the CDR3 is TGTGCCAGCAGAGGGCGGGACGGCCTATACACCGGGGAGCTGTTTTTT. Residues: CASRGRDGLYTGELFF. Full variable domain (missing parts from reference TRBV2 and TRBJ2-2): EPEVTQTPSHQVTQMGQEVILRCVPISNHLYFYWYRQILGQKVEFLVSFYNNEISEKSEIFDDQFSVERPDGSNFTLKIRSTKLEDSAMYFCASRGRDGLYTGELFFGEGSRLTVL.

This clone has only one observation. The CDR3 region has the DNA TGTGCCAGCAGCCGGGTGGGGGGACGGGAAAAACTGTTTTTT. Amino acid sequence: CASSRVGGREKLFF. The chain has TRBV27 and TRBJ1-4; D may be TRBD1 (5 bases). V dropped 6 bases and J dropped 8 bases, with 16 bases sitting between them. CDR1 and CDR2 (germline): MNHEY, SMNVEV (reference sequence). The CDR3 extends over 14 amino acids.

The V call is TRBV30, the J call TRBJ1-5; D is ambiguous. Germline V gives CDR1 GTSNPN, CDR2 SVGIG (reference sequence). The V end was cut by 1 base, the J end by 0 bases, with 7 bases between. CDR3 size: 14 residues. This chain's CDR3 is CAWSAGNSNQPQHF. For the CDR3, the DNA is TGTGCCTGGAGTGCAGGAAATAGCAATCAGCCCCAGCATTTT.

The V and J genes are TRBV29-1 and TRBJ2-1; 13 bases fit TRBD2. With V trimmed by 6 bases and J by 9 bases, 20 bases remained unmatched. There are 18 residues in the CDR3. Germline CDR1 and CDR2: SQVTM and ANQGSEA. Written as DNA, the CDR3 is TGCAGCGTCCTCGCGACGCCCGAACTAGCGGGAGGGCTGAGTGAGCAGTTCTTC. This gives the protein CSVLATPELAGGLSEQFF.

The CDR3 DNA reads as TGCAGCGTTGCGTATAGCAATCAGCCCCAGCATTTT. The encoded protein is CSVAYSNQPQHF. The rearrangement joins TRBV29-1 to TRBJ1-5; D is ambiguous. Germline-derived CDR1 and CDR2 are SQVTM and ANQGSEA. The length of the CDR3 is 12 residues. Trimming removed 4 bases at V and 0 bases at J, with 4 bases between.

V usage is TRBV7-9 and J usage is TRBJ1-5, with D uncertain. The CDR3 is 13 amino acids. The germline CDR1 and CDR2 sequences are SEHNR and FQNEAQ (reference sequence). Deletions cut 5 bases from V and 11 bases from J, with 16 bases between. The CDR3 sequence: CASSPGGNSAQHF. DNA of the CDR3: TGTGCCAGCAGCCCCGGCGGAAACTCAGCCCAGCATTTT.

The chain couples TRBV6-5 to TRBJ1-2; 8 positions match TRBD1. V lost 6 bases and J lost 4; bases outside the gene matches: 10. CDR1 and CDR2 (germline): MNHEY, SVGAGI. The CDR3 consists of 15 residues. The CDR3 spells CASSPFGQGGYGYTF. The CDR3 region has the DNA TGTGCCAGCAGCCCATTTGGACAGGGAGGCTATGGCTACACCTTC.

This clone appeared a few times. The chain recombines TRBV15 with TRBJ2-7, with 12 bases lining up with TRBD2. Germline-derived CDR1 and CDR2 are LNHNV and YYDKDF (reference sequence). Trimming cost V 1 base and J 0 bases; bases outside gene matches: 4. The CDR3 runs 17 residues. The CDR3 here is CATSRGLAGGSSYEQYF. The CDR3 DNA sequence: TGTGCCACCAGCAGAGGGCTAGCGGGAGGGAGCTCCTACGAGCAGTACTTC.

The gene calls are TRBV11-2 and TRBJ2-4; D may be TRBD1 (5 bases). The germline V gene encodes CDR1 SGHAT and CDR2 FQNNGV. V was trimmed by 0 bases and J by 0 bases, leaving 15 bases between them. This CDR3 has 18 residues. As DNA, the CDR3 is TGTGCCAGCAGCTTAGACTCAGGGCCTCAGGGAGCCAAAAACATTCAGTACTTC. Residues: CASSLDSGPQGAKNIQYF.